Listed below are T cell receptor beta chains from one sample, sequenced in a study of shared clonotypes between healthy human individuals. Only in-frame clones appear in the TCRdb table, and some are missing; sequencing was by immunoSEQ multiplex PCR. Altogether about 680,000 clones are present, around 73% being singletons, with the ten largest covering around 2%. The source material was memory CD4+ T cells sorted from blood. The source is a woman under 40 in good health. The CDR3 runs from the conserved cysteine through the conserved F or W. A D gene is named only where the DNA matches it firmly.

V: TRBV4-1
J: TRBJ1-2
D: -
CDR3: CASSQDARSSGYTF

V: TRBV5-6
J: TRBJ1-1
D: TRBD1
CDR3: CASSLQGGTEAFF

V: TRBV5-5
J: TRBJ1-2
D: TRBD1
CDR3: CASRPGTANGYTF

V: TRBV7-2
J: TRBJ1-5
D: -
CDR3: CASSLDLGYSNQPQHF

V: TRBV28
J: TRBJ2-6
D: -
CDR3: CASSSILVPGANVLTF

V: TRBV7-2
J: TRBJ1-1
D: -
CDR3: CASSPNVVADTEAFF

V: TRBV7-2
J: TRBJ1-4
D: -
CDR3: CASSLVPGVFEKLFF

V: TRBV28
J: TRBJ1-2
D: TRBD1
CDR3: CASSLGGTGFGYTF

V: TRBV28
J: TRBJ1-1
D: -
CDR3: CASSLYRAEAFF

V: TRBV5-6
J: TRBJ2-1
D: TRBD2
CDR3: CASRVAGVVDEQFF

V: TRBV28
J: TRBJ2-3
D: -
CDR3: CASTLPRGAGDTQYF

V: TRBV6-5
J: TRBJ1-1
D: -
CDR3: CASRRQTSDAEAFF

V: TRBV28
J: TRBJ2-1
D: TRBD2
CDR3: CASSATGSGSYNEQFF

V: TRBV7-9
J: TRBJ2-7
D: TRBD1
CDR3: CASSPSRQGAGEQYF

V: TRBV29-1
J: TRBJ1-1
D: -
CDR3: CSVDRGAVFNEAFF

V: TRBV6-6
J: TRBJ2-7
D: -
CDR3: CASSQRDSTSYEQYF

V: TRBV28
J: TRBJ2-3
D: -
CDR3: CAAEDPSTDTQYF

V: TRBV28
J: TRBJ2-3
D: TRBD1
CDR3: CASSQPTGGTDTQYF

V: TRBV28
J: TRBJ2-5
D: -
CDR3: CASQRQIQETQYF

V: TRBV5-1
J: TRBJ1-5
D: TRBD1
CDR3: CASSSGTGTQPQHF

V: TRBV5-1
J: TRBJ1-5
D: TRBD1
CDR3: CASRFGTGANQPQHF

V: TRBV7-2
J: TRBJ1-4
D: TRBD1
CDR3: CASSPEDRVRGEKLFF

V: TRBV7-7
J: TRBJ2-1
D: TRBD2
CDR3: CASSPQLAGAGNEQFF

V: TRBV7-9
J: TRBJ2-7
D: -
CDR3: CASSSEQGHPYEQYF

V: TRBV10-3
J: TRBJ2-2
D: -
CDR3: CAISDGTTTGELFF

V: TRBV27
J: TRBJ2-2
D: -
CDR3: CASSLSAGELFF

V: TRBV19
J: TRBJ1-1
D: TRBD1
CDR3: CASRGQGRGVNTEAFF

V: TRBV5-1
J: TRBJ2-7
D: -
CDR3: CASSLGGARDYEQYF

V: TRBV5-1
J: TRBJ2-5
D: TRBD1
CDR3: CASSSGQGPSVETQYF

V: TRBV12-5
J: TRBJ2-2
D: -
CDR3: CASGLVTGELFF

V: TRBV9
J: TRBJ2-2
D: -
CDR3: CASRVGWAANTGELFF

V: TRBV7-9
J: TRBJ1-1
D: -
CDR3: CASSRPNTEAFF

V: TRBV6-5
J: TRBJ2-1
D: -
CDR3: CASRAPYNEQFF

V: TRBV10-1
J: TRBJ2-3
D: -
CDR3: CASSQDTDTQYF

V: TRBV6-1
J: TRBJ2-7
D: -
CDR3: CASSVVDWYEQYF

V: TRBV7-8
J: TRBJ2-7
D: TRBD1
CDR3: CASSPGTGTFYEQYF

V: TRBV4-1
J: TRBJ1-2
D: -
CDR3: CASSQDVAINYGYTF

V: TRBV27
J: TRBJ2-7
D: TRBD1
CDR3: CASSFGQGGEQYF

V: TRBV29-1
J: TRBJ1-2
D: -
CDR3: CSVEYYSPGGYTF

V: TRBV28
J: TRBJ1-3
D: -
CDR3: CASSPPGFSDGNTIYF

V: TRBV4-1
J: TRBJ2-2
D: TRBD2
CDR3: CASSQFGRDAGELFF

V: TRBV5-4
J: TRBJ1-5
D: -
CDR3: CASSFGNQPQHF

V: TRBV9
J: TRBJ1-1
D: -
CDR3: CASIGFHTMNTEAFF

V: TRBV5-4
J: TRBJ2-3
D: TRBD2
CDR3: CASSPLAGGPTDTQYF

V: TRBV5-1
J: TRBJ1-4
D: -
CDR3: CASSLAPQGYEKLFF

V: TRBV6-5
J: TRBJ1-2
D: TRBD1
CDR3: CASSYSSGTGNGYTF

V: TRBV2
J: TRBJ1-5
D: -
CDR3: CASRGTAEGQPQHF

V: TRBV15
J: TRBJ2-6
D: -
CDR3: CATSSGATWGSGANVLTF

V: TRBV5-4
J: TRBJ2-2
D: TRBD2
CDR3: CASSLASGKNTGELFF

V: TRBV18
J: TRBJ1-1
D: TRBD1
CDR3: CASRAGGDYTEAFF

V: TRBV28
J: TRBJ2-1
D: TRBD2
CDR3: CASRPREGRGNEQFF

V: TRBV7-8
J: TRBJ1-4
D: TRBD1
CDR3: CASSLVGTGGASEKLFF

V: TRBV6-4
J: TRBJ2-3
D: -
CDR3: CASSPTGGTDTQYF

V: TRBV19
J: TRBJ2-7
D: TRBD1
CDR3: CASERTGGRYEQYF

V: TRBV5-1
J: TRBJ2-3
D: TRBD2
CDR3: CASRPGLASDTQYF

V: TRBV11-1
J: TRBJ1-1
D: -
CDR3: CASSFGQYSEAFF

V: TRBV27
J: TRBJ1-4
D: TRBD1
CDR3: CASSLSPRTGRNEKLFF

V: TRBV28
J: TRBJ2-3
D: -
CDR3: CASRTLAPDTQYF

V: TRBV4-1
J: TRBJ2-7
D: -
CDR3: CASSQESGARHYEQYF